This is a list of T cell receptor beta chains from one sample in a study of Ad26.COV2.S vaccination and SARS-CoV-2 variants. Some clones are missing from TCRdb's copy, which holds only in-frame ones; the method was immunoSEQ multiplex PCR. The table includes 300,000 to 350,000 clones, 85% to 90% detected once. Specimen: peripheral blood, collected in a trial of Ad26.COV2.S vaccine versus placebo. These receptors originate from a person aged 18-60 years who received the Ad26.COV2.S COVID-19 vaccine or a placebo. Both conserved end residues are part of each CDR3. Fields, in order: J gene, V gene, CDR3 protein.

J gene: TRBJ2-1; V gene: TRBV30; CDR3 protein: CALSGGAEQFF
J gene: TRBJ2-1; V gene: TRBV5-8; CDR3 protein: CASSSASGLSSYNEQFF
J gene: TRBJ2-2; V gene: TRBV20-1; CDR3 protein: CSASRQGTNTGELFF
J gene: TRBJ2-6; V gene: TRBV5-6; CDR3 protein: CASSWGGANVLTF
J gene: TRBJ2-5; V gene: TRBV5-4; CDR3 protein: CASSPLPRVQETQYF
J gene: TRBJ2-1; V gene: TRBV7-9; CDR3 protein: CASSSSLANEQFF
J gene: TRBJ1-5; V gene: TRBV4-2; CDR3 protein: CASSQPGQGMNNQPQHF
J gene: TRBJ2-3; V gene: TRBV12-3/TRBV12-4; CDR3 protein: CASREKGRDTQYF
J gene: TRBJ2-1; V gene: TRBV4-1; CDR3 protein: CASSTPTSGGPNEQFF
J gene: TRBJ1-1; V gene: TRBV18; CDR3 protein: CASSPGTGNTEAFF
J gene: TRBJ2-1; V gene: TRBV7-2; CDR3 protein: CASSPALLAGGPSEQFF
J gene: TRBJ2-5; V gene: TRBV3-1/TRBV3-2; CDR3 protein: CASSHQGKTQYF
J gene: TRBJ2-1; V gene: TRBV6-4; CDR3 protein: CASSDGGDPHNEQFF
J gene: TRBJ2-1; V gene: TRBV9; CDR3 protein: CASSASDTYNEQFF
J gene: TRBJ2-3; V gene: TRBV6-5; CDR3 protein: CASSSPGLAEDTQYF
J gene: TRBJ2-1; V gene: TRBV5-4; CDR3 protein: CASSLQGSGEQFF
J gene: TRBJ2-7; V gene: TRBV11-2; CDR3 protein: CASSLAQRGSTYEQYF
J gene: TRBJ2-2; V gene: TRBV19; CDR3 protein: CASRQTGELFF
J gene: TRBJ1-1; V gene: TRBV6-2/TRBV6-3; CDR3 protein: CASSDAGTGVTEAFF
J gene: TRBJ1-2; V gene: TRBV30; CDR3 protein: CAWIARYGYTF
J gene: TRBJ1-2; V gene: TRBV6-5; CDR3 protein: CASGTGDGYTF
J gene: TRBJ2-1; V gene: TRBV5-5; CDR3 protein: CASSPHESGLVYNEQFF
J gene: TRBJ2-5; V gene: TRBV12-3/TRBV12-4; CDR3 protein: CASSLRGQETQYF
J gene: TRBJ2-1; V gene: TRBV4-3; CDR3 protein: CASSHGLVRDNEQFF
J gene: TRBJ1-1; V gene: TRBV18; CDR3 protein: CASSPQEHYPEAFF
J gene: TRBJ2-7; V gene: TRBV19; CDR3 protein: CASSTPGQVTYEQYF
J gene: TRBJ1-1; V gene: TRBV7-2; CDR3 protein: CASSSYSQGARSNTEAFF
J gene: TRBJ2-7; V gene: TRBV29-1; CDR3 protein: CSVITANSYEQYF
J gene: TRBJ1-1; V gene: TRBV11-2; CDR3 protein: CASSSPGGGPEAFF